This paragraph covers one T cell receptor beta chain sequence. Which antigen it targets is not known. The input lacks base qualities; no much larger clone sits a single base away. The CDR3 regions of human TCRbeta chains were analyzed by immunosequencing. In the original analysis: TCRs in the repertoires were compared against a reference library of SARS-CoV-2-specific TCRs that had been generated with the MIRA antigen-specificity platform. Breadth meant the fraction of unique TCRs that were SARS-CoV-2-associated, whereas depth meant the fraction of total T cells that were SARS-CoV-2-associated. Using the MIRA data, each spike-specific TCR was assigned both to the spike region to which the TCR was reactive and to a CD4 or CD8 class. Log10-transformed breadth and depth values were compared by one-way ANOVA with Sidak's multiple comparisons tests. Imported from immuneACCESS, the table was reduced by TCRdb to in-frame sequences with V and J called. These copies leave out some clones; in studies compared against another copy, an unresolved V gene accounts for under half, and the cause of the remainder is not known. That table furnishes V, J and clone size, whereas the DNA furnished D and trimming. The sample table shows 110,000 to 150,000 clones, and about 86% are seen once. Clones ranked in the top ten supply 3% to 4.5% of the sample.

CDR1 and CDR2 are drawn from the germline V gene (reference sequence): GTSNPN, SVGIG. The CDR3, from cysteine to phenylalanine, totals 13 residues. The DNA shown is the 39-base CDR3, in frame from base 1. V and J lose 1 base and 10 bases, and a span of 14 bases separates them. The sample comes from a study of T cell responses to AZD1222 COVID-19 vaccine (TCRdb year 2021). With regard to the full study: AZD1222 recipients with second doses at about 4 weeks or about 12 weeks were pooled, because spike-specific TCR depth and breadth did not differ between schedules. TCR sequencing covered about 230 trial participants: 200 to 210 given two doses of AZD1222 and 26 given two doses of MenACWY control vaccine. Trial participants were enrolled by age into 18-55, 56-69 and 70-plus year subgroups, with approximately 150, 30 and 60 TCR-sequenced participants respectively.

Sample time point, as interpreted from the label and publication: baseline before first vaccination. Vaccinee samples were obtained from the UK trials COV001 and COV002, which included a single-blind randomized controlled phase 2/3 trial of AZD1222 (ChAdOx1 nCoV-19) in healthy adults. Trial participant PBMC samples were collected at day 0 and day 28 after the second dose for TCRbeta chain sequencing. Results the study describes overall, beyond this receptor: Participants were mostly white British, with more females than males. The authors suggested clonal diversity may have been underestimated. The 56-69-year group was small, and its depth increase did not reach significance, likely because of low power. Because no samples from the day 14 peak response were available, repertoires could be characterized only after the peak T cell response. After two AZD1222 doses, both the breadth and the depth of spike-specific TCRs were significantly higher than at day 0 and than in MenACWY recipients. CD4 TCRs associated with the vaccine covered the entire spike protein, and the dominant responses were in regions 160-218 and 743-854. Only five to seven AZD1222 recipients were SARS-CoV-2 seropositive at baseline, limiting conclusions about previously exposed vaccinees. Nearly half of unique spike-specific TCRs reportedly recognized epitopes outside regions mutated in the B.1.351 and B.1.1.7 variants.

Recombination connected TRBV30 to TRBJ2-1, with a tentative D gene TRBD1 over 6 matching bases. This clonotype was sampled from an adult in good health. The input for sequencing was peripheral blood, taken on day 0 of AZD1222 vaccination. The nucleotides are TGTGCCTGGAGTGGTCTATCCGACAGGGAGCAGTTCTTC. Translated, this gives CAWSGLSDREQFF.